The text below deals with one T cell receptor (beta chain). The antigen remains undetermined. Indicated treatment: oral pan-JAK inhibitor, 5-10 mg twice daily. Lesional scalp punch biopsies and peripheral blood were collected from alopecia areata patients. PBMCs yielded sorted CD4+ and CD8+ T cells. The data belong to a study of CD8+ T cells in alopecia areata. Study-wide results and caveats: While patients received tofacitinib, many expanded lesional clones remained present in scalp and blood. Higher clonality than in normal scalp was seen in lesional scalp, especially alopecia totalis/universalis.

It was cDNA, reverse transcribed from extracted RNA, that served as the sequencing template. Libraries were prepared by immunoSEQ multiplex PCR; TCRdb keeps only in-frame clonotypes and omits some of them. The sample has 95,000 to 100,000 clones, just under 60% seen once; the top ten hold roughly 15%. J gave up 7 bases and V 4 bases, and 6 bases lay outside the gene matches. The CDR3 covers 14 residues. Germline V lookup: CDR1 PRHDT, CDR2 FYEKMQ (reference sequence). This clonotype was obtained from a human donor with alopecia areata. This sample comprised CD8+ T cells sorted from blood, obtained between weeks 55 and 65, from a patient treated with tofacitinib. V usage is TRBV13 and J usage is TRBJ2-1, with 8 bases that match TRBD1. The DNA of the CDR3 is TGTGCCAGCAGCTCAAGGACAGGGATGAATGAGCAGTTCTTC. Its protein product is CASSSRTGMNEQFF. The full variable domain, rest sourced from reference TRBV13 and TRBJ2-1, is AAGVIQSPRHLIKEKRETATLKCYPIPRHDTVYWYQQGPGQDPQFLISFYEKMQSDKGSIPDRFSAQQFSDYHSELNMSSLELGDSALYFCASSSRTGMNEQFFGPGTRLTVL.